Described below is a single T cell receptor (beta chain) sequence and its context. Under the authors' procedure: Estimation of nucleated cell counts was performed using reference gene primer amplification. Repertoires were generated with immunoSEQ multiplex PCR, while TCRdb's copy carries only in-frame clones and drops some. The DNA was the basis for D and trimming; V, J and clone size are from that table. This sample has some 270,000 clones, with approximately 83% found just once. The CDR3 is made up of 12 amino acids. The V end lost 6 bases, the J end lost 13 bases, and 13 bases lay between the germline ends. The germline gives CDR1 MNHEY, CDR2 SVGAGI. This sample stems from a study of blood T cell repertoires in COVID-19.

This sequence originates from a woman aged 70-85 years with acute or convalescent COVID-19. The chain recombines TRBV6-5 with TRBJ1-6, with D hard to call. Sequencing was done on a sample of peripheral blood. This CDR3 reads CASSWAGAPLHF. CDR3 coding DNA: TGTGCCAGCAGCTGGGCGGGAGCTCCCCTCCACTTT.